This T cell receptor (beta chain) was identified during a study of control samples from healthy donors and cancer patients. CDR1 and CDR2 from the germline V gene are LGHNA and YSLEER. V lost 0 bases, J lost 1 base, and 3 bases lay in between. The CDR3 contains 13 residues. Using immunoSEQ multiplex PCR, the repertoire was profiled, and TCRdb retains in-frame clones only, with some absent. In the table there are 100,000 to 150,000 clones, over 75% of which are singletons. This clone came up a few times. The chain couples TRBV4-3 to TRBJ1-1; no clear D. The clonotype was recovered from a man in his forties in good health. Source material: blood. CDR3 DNA sequence: TGCGCCAGCAGCCAAGATACGAACACTGAAGCTTTCTTT. Its protein product is CASSQDTNTEAFF.